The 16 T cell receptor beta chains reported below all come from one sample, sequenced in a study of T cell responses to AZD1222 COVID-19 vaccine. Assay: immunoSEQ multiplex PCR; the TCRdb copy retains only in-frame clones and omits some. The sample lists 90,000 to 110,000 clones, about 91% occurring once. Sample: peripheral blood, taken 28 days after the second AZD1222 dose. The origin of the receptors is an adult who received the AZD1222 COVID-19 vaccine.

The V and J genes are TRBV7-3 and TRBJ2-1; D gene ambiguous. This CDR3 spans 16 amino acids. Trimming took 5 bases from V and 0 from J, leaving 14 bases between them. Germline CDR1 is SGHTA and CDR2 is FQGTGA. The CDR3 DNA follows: TGTGCCAGCAGCCCCTCTTTGGTAGCCTCCTACAATGAGCAGTTCTTC. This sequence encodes CASSPSLVASYNEQFF. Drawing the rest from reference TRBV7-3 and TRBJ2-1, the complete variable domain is GAGVSQTPSNKVTEKGKYVELRCDPISGHTALYWYRQSLGQGPEFLIYFQGTGAADDSGLPNDRFFAVRPEGSVSTLKIQRTERGDSAVYLCASSPSLVASYNEQFFGPGTRLTVL.

The CDR3 DNA follows: TGTGCCAGCAGCCACAGGGGACTAGCGGGAAATGAGCAGTTCTTC. Translation gives CASSHRGLAGNEQFF. The V gene is TRBV3-1 (or the pseudogene TRBV3-2), the J gene TRBJ2-1, with 13 bases aligning to TRBD2. Trimming cost V 3 bases and J 7 bases; bases outside gene matches: 3. CDR1 is LGHDT, CDR2 YNNKEL, per germline (reference sequence). This CDR3 region has 15 residues.

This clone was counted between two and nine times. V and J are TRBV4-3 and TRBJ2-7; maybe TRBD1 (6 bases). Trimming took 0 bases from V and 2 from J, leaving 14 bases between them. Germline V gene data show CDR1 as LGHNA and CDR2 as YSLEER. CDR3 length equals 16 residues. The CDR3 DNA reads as TGCGCCAGCAGCCAAGATCTGGGGGCGGTAACCTACGAGCAGTACTTC. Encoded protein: CASSQDLGAVTYEQYF.

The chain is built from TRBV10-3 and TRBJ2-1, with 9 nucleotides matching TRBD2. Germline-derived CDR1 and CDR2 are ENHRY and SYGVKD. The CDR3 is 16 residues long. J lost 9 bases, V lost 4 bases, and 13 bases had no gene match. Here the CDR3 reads CAISGVRSGSTSEQFF. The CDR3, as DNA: TGTGCCATCAGTGGTGTTCGTAGCGGGAGCACGTCTGAGCAGTTCTTC.

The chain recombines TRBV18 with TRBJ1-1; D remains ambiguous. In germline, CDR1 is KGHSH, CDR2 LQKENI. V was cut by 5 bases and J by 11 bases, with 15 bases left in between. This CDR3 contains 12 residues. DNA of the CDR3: TGTGCCAGCTCAGGACCCAACTCCGGCGCTTTCTTT. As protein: CASSGPNSGAFF.

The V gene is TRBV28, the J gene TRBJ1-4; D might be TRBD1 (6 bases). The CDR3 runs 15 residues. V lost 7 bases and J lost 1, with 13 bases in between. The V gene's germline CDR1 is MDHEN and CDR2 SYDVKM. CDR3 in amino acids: CASTKGGETNEKLFF. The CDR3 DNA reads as TGTGCCAGCACTAAGGGGGGGGAAACTAATGAAAAACTGTTTTTT.

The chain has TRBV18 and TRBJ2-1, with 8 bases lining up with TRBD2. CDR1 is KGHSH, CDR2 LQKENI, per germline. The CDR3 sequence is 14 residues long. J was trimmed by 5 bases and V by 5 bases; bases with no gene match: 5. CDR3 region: CASSTGLVDNEQFF. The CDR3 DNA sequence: TGTGCCAGCTCAACGGGACTAGTGGACAATGAGCAGTTCTTC.

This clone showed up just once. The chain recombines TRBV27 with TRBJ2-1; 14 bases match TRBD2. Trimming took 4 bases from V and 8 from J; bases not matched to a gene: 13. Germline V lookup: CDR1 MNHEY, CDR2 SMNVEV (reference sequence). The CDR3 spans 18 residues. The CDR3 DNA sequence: TGTGCCAGCAGTTCCCTTAAGACCGGGACTAGCGGGAGCGATGAGCAGTTCTTC. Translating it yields CASSSLKTGTSGSDEQFF.

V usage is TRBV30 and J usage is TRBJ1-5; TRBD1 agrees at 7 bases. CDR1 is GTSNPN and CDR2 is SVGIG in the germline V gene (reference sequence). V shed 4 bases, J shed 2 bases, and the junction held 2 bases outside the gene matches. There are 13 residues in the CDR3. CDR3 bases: TGTGCCTGGACAGGACAGGGCAATCAGCCCCAGCATTTT. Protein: CAWTGQGNQPQHF.

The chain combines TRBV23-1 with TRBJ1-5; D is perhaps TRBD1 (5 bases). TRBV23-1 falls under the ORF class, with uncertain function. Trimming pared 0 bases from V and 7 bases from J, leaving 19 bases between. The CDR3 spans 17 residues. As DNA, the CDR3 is TGCGCCAGCAGTCAATCTAAGAGGGCAGGGCGGGAACAGCCCCAGCATTTT. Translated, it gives CASSQSKRAGREQPQHF.

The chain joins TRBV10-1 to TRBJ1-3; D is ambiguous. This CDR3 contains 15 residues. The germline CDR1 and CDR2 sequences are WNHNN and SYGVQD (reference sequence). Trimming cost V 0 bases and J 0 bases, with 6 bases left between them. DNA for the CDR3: TGCGCCAGCAGTGAGTCCACAGTCTCTGGAAACACCATATATTTT. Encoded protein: CASSESTVSGNTIYF.

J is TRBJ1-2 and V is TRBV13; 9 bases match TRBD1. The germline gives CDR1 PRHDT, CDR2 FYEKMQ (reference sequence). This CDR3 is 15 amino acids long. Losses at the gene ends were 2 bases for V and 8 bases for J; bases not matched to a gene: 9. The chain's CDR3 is CASSLLEQGAHGYTF. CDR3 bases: TGTGCCAGCAGCTTATTGGAACAGGGGGCACACGGCTACACCTTC.

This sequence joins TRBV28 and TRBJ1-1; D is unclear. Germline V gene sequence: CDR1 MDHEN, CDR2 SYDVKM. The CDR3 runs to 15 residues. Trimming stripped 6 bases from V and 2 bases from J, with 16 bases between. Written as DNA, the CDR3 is TGTGCCAGCAGCCCGGGCCCAACGGGAAACACTGAAGCTTTCTTT. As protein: CASSPGPTGNTEAFF.

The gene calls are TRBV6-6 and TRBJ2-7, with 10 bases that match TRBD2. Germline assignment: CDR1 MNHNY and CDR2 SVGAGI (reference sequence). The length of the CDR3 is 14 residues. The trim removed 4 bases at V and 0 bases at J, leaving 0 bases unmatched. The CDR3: CASSWTSGSYEQYF. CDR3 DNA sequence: TGTGCCAGCAGTTGGACTAGCGGCTCCTACGAGCAGTACTTC.

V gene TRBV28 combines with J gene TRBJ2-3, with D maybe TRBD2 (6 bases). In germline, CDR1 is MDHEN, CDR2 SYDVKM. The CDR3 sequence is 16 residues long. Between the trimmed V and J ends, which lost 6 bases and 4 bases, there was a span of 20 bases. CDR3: CASSPMGRDWSDTQYF. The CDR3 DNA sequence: TGTGCCAGCAGCCCAATGGGGCGGGATTGGTCAGATACGCAGTATTTT. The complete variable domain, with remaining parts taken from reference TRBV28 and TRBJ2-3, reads DVKVTQSSRYLVKRTGEKVFLECVQDMDHENMFWYRQDPGLGLRLIYFSYDVKMKEKGDIPEGYSVSREKKERFSLILESASTNQTSMYLCASSPMGRDWSDTQYFGPGTRLTVL.

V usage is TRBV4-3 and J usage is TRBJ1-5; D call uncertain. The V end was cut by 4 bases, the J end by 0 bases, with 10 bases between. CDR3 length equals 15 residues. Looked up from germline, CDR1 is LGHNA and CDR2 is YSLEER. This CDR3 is CASSLEDGSNQPQHF. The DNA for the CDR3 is TGCGCCAGCAGCCTAGAGGACGGTAGCAATCAGCCCCAGCATTTT.